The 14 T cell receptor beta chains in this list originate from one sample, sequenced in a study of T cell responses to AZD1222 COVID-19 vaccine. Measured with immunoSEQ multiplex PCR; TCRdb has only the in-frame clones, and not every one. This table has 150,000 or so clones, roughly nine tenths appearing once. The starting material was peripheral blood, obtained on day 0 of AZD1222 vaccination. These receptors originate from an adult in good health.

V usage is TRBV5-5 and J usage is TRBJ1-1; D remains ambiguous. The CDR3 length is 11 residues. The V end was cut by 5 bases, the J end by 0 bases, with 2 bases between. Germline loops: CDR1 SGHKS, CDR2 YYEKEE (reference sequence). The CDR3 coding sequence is TGTGCCAGCAGTCTGAACACTGAAGCTTTCTTT. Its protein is CASSLNTEAFF.

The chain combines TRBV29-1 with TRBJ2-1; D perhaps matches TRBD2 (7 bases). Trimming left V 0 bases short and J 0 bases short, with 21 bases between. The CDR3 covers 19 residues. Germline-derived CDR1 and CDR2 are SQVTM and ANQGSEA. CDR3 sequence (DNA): TGCAGCGTTGAAGATCGGGGGGCTACATTTCCTAGCTCCTACAATGAGCAGTTCTTC. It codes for CSVEDRGATFPSSYNEQFF.

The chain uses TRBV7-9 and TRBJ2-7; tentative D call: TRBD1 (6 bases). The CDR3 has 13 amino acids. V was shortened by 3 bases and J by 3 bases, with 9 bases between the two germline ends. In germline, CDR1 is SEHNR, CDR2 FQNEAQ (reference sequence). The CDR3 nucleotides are TGTGCCAGCAGCTTCGGACAGTTCTACGAGCAGTACTTC. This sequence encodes CASSFGQFYEQYF.

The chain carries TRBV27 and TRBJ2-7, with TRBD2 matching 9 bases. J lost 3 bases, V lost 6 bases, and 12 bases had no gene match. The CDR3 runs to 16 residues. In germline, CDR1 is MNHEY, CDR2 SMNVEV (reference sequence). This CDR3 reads CASSPEGAGGFYEQYF. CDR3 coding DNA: TGTGCCAGCAGCCCCGAGGGAGCGGGAGGTTTCTACGAGCAGTACTTC.

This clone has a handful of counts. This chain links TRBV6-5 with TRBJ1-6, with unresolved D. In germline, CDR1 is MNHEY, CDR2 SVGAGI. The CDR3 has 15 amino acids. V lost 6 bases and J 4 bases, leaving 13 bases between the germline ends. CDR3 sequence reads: CASSIGHAYNSPLHF. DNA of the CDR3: TGTGCCAGCAGCATCGGGCACGCGTATAATTCACCCCTCCACTTT.

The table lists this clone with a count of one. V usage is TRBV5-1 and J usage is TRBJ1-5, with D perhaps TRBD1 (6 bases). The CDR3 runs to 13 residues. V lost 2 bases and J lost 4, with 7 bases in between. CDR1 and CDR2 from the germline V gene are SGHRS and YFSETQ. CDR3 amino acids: CASSFQGNQPQHF. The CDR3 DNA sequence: TGCGCCAGCAGCTTCCAGGGGAATCAGCCCCAGCATTTT.

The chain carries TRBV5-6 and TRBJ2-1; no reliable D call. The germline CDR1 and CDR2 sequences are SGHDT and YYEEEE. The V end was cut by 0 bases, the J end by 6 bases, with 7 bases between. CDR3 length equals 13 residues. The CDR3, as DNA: TGTGCCAGCAGCTTGGCCTTGGCCAATGAGCAGTTCTTC. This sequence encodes CASSLALANEQFF.

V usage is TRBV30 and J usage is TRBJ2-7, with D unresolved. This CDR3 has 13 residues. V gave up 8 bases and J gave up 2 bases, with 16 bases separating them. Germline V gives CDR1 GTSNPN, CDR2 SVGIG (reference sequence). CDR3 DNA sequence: TGTGCCAGCCTACCGGTCGGCACCTACGAGCAGTACTTC. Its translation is CASLPVGTYEQYF.

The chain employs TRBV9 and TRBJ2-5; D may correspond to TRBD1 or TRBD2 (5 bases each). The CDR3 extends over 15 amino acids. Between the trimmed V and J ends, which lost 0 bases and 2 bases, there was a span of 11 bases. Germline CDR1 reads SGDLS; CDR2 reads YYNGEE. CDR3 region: CASSVAWGIQETQYF. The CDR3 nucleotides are TGTGCCAGCAGCGTAGCTTGGGGGATTCAAGAGACCCAGTACTTC.

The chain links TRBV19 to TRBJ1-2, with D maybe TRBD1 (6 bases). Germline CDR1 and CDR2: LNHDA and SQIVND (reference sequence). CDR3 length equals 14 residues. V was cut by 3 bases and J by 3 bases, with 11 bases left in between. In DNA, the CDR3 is TGTGCCAGTAGTATTGGGGGGCCTGACTATGGCTACACCTTC. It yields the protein CASSIGGPDYGYTF.

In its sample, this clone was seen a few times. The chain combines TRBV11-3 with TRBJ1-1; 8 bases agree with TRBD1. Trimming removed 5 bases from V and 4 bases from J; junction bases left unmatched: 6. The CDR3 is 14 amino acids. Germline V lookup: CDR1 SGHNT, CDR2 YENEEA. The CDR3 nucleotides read TGTGCCAGCAGCCCGAGGGACAGGACCACTGAAGCTTTCTTT. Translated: CASSPRDRTTEAFF. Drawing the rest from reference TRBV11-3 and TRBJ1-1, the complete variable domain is EAGVVQSPRYKIIEKKQPVAFWCNPISGHNTLYWYLQNLGQGPELLIRYENEEAVDDSQLPKDRFSAERLKGVDSTLKIQPAELGDSAVYLCASSPRDRTTEAFFGQGTRLTVV.

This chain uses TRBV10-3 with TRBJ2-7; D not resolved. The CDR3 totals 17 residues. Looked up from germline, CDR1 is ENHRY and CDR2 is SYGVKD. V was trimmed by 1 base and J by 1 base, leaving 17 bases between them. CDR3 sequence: CAISEFAGTLGSYEQYF. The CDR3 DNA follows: TGTGCCATCAGTGAGTTCGCCGGTACCCTAGGTTCCTACGAGCAGTACTTC.

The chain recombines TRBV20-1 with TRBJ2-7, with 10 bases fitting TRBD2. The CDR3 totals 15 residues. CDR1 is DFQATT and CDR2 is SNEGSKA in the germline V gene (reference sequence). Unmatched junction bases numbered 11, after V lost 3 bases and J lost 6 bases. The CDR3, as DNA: TGCAGTGCTAGTCGTCGGCTAGCGGGAGAAGGCGAGCAGTACTTC. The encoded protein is CSASRRLAGEGEQYF.

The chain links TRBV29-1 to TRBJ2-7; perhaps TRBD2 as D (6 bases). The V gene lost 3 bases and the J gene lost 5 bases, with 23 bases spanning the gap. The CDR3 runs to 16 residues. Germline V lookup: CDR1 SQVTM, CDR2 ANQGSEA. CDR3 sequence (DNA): TGCAGCGTTGAGGGGGGAAAAGAGGGCGTTTGGAACGAGCAGTACTTC. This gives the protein CSVEGGKEGVWNEQYF.